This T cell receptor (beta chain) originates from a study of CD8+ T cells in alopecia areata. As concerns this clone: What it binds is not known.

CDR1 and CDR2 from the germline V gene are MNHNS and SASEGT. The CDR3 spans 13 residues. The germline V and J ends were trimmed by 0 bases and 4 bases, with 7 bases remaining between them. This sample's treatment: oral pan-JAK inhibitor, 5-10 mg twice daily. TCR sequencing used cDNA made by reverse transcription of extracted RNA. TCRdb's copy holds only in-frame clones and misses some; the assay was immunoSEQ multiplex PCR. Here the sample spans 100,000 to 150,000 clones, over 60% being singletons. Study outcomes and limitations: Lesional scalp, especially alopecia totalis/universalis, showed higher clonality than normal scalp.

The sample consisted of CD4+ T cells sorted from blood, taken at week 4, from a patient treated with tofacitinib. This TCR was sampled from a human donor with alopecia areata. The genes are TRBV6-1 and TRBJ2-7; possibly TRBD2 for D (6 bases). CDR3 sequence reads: CASSEAREYEQYF. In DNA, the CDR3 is TGTGCCAGCAGTGAAGCGCGGGAATACGAGCAGTACTTC.